This T cell receptor (beta chain) was captured by sequencing in a study of OX40 agonist ivuxolimab in advanced cancers. Germline V gives CDR1 SGHTA, CDR2 FQGNSA. This CDR3 comprises 14 residues. J lost 7 bases, V lost 5 bases, and 6 bases had no gene match. Clones were sequenced by immunoSEQ multiplex PCR, and TCRdb holds only the in-frame ones, with some missing. The table lists just under 85,000 clones, about 81% of them singletons. Study-level findings and limits: Determination of antigen specificity was not performed for the expanded peripheral T cells.

As concerns this clone: Its antigen is still unknown.

The starting material was CD4+ or CD8+ T cells sorted from blood, obtained in a trial of the OX40 agonist ivuxolimab. J is TRBJ2-2 and V is TRBV7-2; 8 bases are shared with TRBD1. This receptor was obtained from an adult with an advanced solid tumor such as melanoma, head and neck, liver or kidney cancer. The CDR3: CASSPNRGDGELFF. Here the CDR3 DNA reads TGTGCCAGCAGCCCGAACAGGGGGGACGGGGAGCTGTTTTTT. Looking up the rest from reference TRBV7-2 and TRBJ2-2 gives the full variable domain: GAGVSQSPSNKVTEKGKDVELRCDPISGHTALYWYRQSLGQGLEFLIYFQGNSAPDKSGLPSDRFSAERTGGSVSTLTIQRTQQEDSAVYLCASSPNRGDGELFFGEGSRLTVL.